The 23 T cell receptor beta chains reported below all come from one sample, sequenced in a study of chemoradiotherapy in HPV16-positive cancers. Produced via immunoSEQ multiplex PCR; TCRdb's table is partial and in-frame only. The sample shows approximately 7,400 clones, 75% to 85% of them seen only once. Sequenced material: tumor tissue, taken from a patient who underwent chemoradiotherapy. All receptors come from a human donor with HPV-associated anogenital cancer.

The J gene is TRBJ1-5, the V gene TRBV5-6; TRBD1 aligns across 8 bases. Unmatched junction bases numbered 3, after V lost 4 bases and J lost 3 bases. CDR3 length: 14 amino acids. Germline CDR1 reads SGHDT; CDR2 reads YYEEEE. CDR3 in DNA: TGTGCCAGCAGCAAGGACAGGGTCAATCAGCCCCAGCATTTT. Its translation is CASSKDRVNQPQHF. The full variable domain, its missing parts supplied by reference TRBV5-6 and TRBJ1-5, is DAGVTQSPTHLIKTRGQQVTLRCSPKSGHDTVSWYQQALGQGPQFIFQYYEEEERQRGNFPDRFSGHQFPNYSSELNVNALLLGDSALYLCASSKDRVNQPQHFGDGTRLSIL.

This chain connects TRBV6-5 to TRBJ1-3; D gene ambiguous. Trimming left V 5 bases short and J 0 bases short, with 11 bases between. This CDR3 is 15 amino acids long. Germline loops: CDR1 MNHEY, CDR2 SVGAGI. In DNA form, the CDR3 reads TGTGCCAGCAGTCCTCTCGCGATCTCTGGAAACACCATATATTTT. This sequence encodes CASSPLAISGNTIYF.

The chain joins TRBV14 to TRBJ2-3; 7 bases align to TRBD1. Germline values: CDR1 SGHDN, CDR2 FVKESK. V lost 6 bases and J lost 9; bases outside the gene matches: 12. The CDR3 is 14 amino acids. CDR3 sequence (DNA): TGTGCCAGCAGTTTTTTCACAGGGGCTCGAACGCAGTATTTT. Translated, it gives CASSFFTGARTQYF.

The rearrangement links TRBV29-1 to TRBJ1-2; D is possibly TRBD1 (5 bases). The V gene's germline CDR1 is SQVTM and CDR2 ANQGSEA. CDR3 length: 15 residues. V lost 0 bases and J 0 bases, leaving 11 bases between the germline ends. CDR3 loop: CSVEDRGAANYGYTF. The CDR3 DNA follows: TGCAGCGTTGAAGATCGAGGGGCAGCTAACTATGGCTACACCTTC.

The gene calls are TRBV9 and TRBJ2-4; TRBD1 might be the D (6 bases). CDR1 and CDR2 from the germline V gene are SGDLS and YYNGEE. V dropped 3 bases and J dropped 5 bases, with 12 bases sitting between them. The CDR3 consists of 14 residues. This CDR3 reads CASSEGERENIQYF. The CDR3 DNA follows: TGTGCCAGCAGCGAGGGGGAGAGGGAAAACATTCAGTACTTC.

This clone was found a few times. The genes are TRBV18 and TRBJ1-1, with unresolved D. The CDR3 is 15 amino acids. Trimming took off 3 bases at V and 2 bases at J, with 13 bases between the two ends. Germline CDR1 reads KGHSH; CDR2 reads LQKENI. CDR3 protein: CASSPESGFNTEAFF. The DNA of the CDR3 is TGTGCCAGCTCACCCGAATCCGGATTCAACACTGAAGCTTTCTTT.

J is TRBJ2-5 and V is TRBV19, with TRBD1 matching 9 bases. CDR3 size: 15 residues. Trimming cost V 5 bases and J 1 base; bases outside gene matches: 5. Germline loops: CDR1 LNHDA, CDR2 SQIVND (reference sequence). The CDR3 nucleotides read TGTGCCAGTAGTCCGGGACAGGGACCCCAAGAGACCCAGTACTTC. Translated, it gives CASSPGQGPQETQYF.

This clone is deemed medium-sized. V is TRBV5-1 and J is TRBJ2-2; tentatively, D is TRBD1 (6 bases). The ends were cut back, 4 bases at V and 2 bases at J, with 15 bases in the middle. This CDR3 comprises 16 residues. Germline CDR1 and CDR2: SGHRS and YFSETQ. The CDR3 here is CASSGTGFDNTGELFF. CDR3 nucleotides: TGCGCCAGCAGCGGAACAGGGTTTGACAACACCGGGGAGCTGTTTTTT.

CDR3 DNA: TGTGCCAGCAGTTATCTACGGACAGGAGGGTCCTATGGCTACACCTTC. Translation: CASSYLRTGGSYGYTF. The chain couples TRBV6-5 to TRBJ1-2, with 7 bases lining up with TRBD1. The germline V gene encodes CDR1 MNHEY and CDR2 SVGAGI. There are 16 residues in the CDR3. Trimming at V came to 3 bases and at J to 4 bases, leaving 11 bases not matched to a gene.

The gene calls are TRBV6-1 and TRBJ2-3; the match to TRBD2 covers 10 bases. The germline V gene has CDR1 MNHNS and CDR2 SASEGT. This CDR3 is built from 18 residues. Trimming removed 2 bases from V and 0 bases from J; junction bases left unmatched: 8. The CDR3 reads CASSERPSGGGSTDTQYF. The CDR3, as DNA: TGTGCCAGCAGTGAACGTCCCAGCGGGGGGGGCAGCACAGATACGCAGTATTTT.

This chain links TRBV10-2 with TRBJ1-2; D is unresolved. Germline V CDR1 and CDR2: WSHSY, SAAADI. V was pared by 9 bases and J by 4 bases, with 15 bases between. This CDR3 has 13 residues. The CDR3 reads CASCSSAFYGYTF. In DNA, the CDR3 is TGCGCCAGTTGTTCTTCGGCTTTCTATGGCTACACCTTC.

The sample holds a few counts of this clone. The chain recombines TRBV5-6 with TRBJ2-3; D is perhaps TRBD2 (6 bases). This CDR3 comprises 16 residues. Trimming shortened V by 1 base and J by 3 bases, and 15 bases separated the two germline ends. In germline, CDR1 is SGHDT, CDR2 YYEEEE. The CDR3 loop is CASSLTSRSRTDTQYF. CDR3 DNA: TGTGCCAGCAGCTTGACTAGCCGTTCCCGAACAGATACGCAGTATTTT.

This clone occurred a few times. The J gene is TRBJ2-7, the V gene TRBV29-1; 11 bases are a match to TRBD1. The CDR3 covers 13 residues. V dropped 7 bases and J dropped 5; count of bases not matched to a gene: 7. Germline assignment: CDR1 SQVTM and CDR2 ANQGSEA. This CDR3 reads CSAGTGGDHEQYF. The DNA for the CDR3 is TGCAGCGCCGGGACAGGGGGAGACCACGAGCAGTACTTC.

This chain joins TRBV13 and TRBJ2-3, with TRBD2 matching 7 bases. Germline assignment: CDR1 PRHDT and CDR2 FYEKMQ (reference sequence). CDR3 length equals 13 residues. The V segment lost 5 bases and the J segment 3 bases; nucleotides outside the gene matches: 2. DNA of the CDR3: TGTGCCAGCAGCATACTAGCGACAGATACGCAGTATTTT. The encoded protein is CASSILATDTQYF.

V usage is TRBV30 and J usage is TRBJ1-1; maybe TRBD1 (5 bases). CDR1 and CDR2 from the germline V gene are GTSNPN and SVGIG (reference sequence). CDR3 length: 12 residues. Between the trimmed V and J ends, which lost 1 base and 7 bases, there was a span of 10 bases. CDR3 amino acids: CAWSGGDYEAFF. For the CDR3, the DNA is TGTGCCTGGAGTGGGGGGGACTATGAAGCTTTCTTT.

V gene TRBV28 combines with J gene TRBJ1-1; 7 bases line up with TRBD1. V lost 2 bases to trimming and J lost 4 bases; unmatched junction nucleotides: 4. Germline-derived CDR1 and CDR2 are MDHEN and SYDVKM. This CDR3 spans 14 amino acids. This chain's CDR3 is CASSLVGQPTEAFF. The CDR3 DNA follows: TGTGCCAGCAGTTTAGTGGGACAGCCCACTGAAGCTTTCTTT.

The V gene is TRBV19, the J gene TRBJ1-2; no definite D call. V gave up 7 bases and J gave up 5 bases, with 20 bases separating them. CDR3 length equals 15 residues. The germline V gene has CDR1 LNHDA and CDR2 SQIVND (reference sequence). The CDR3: CASTPTSRNSYGYTF. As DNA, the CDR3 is TGTGCCAGTACTCCAACGTCTCGGAACAGTTATGGCTACACCTTC.

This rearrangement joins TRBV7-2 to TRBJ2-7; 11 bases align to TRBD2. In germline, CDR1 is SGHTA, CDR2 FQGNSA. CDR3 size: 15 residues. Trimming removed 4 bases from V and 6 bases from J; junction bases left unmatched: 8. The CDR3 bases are TGTGCCAGCAGCTCCGGGACTAGCGGAATGCGCGAGCAGTACTTC. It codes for CASSSGTSGMREQYF.

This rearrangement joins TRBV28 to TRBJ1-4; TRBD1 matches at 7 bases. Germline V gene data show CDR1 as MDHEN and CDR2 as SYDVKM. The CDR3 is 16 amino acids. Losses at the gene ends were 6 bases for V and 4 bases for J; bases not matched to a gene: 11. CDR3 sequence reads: CASSNPNRGGNEKLFF. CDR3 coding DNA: TGTGCCAGCAGCAACCCGAACAGGGGCGGTAATGAAAAACTGTTTTTT.

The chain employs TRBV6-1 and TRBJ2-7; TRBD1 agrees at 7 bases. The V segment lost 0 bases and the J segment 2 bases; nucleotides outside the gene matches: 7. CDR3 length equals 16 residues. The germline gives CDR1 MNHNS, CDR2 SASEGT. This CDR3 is CASSEAPGQNPYEQYF. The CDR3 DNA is TGTGCCAGCAGTGAAGCGCCGGGACAGAATCCCTACGAGCAGTACTTC.

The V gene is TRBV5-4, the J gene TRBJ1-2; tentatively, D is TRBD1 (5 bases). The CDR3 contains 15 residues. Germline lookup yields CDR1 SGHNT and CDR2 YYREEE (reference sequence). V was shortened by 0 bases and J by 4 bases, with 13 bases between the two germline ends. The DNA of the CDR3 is TGTGCCAGCAGCTTGGAGAGAGGGGAAATCTATGGCTACACCTTC. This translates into CASSLERGEIYGYTF.

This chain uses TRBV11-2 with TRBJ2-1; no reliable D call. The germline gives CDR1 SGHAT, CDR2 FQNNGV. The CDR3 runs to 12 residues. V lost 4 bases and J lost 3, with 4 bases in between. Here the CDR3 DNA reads TGTGCCAGCAGCTCCTACTACAATGAGCAGTTCTTC. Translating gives CASSSYYNEQFF.

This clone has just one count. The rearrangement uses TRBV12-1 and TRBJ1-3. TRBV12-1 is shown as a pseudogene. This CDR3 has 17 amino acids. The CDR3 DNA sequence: TGTGCCAGCAGCTTTGAGGCCCCCAAGCAGTCTGGAAACACCATATATTTT. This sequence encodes CASSFEAPKQSGNTIYF.